Presented here are 17 T cell receptor beta chains from one specimen sequenced in a study of T-cell memory formation after mild COVID-19. TCRdb re-derived calls from the 5' RACE reads in MiXCR, one entry per CDR3 protein. In the table there are 550,000 to 650,000 distinct CDR3 sequences, roughly 17% of which are singletons. The material sequenced was PBMCs or a T cell subset sorted from them (not recorded which). Receptors originate from an adult woman who had mild COVID-19 (a few samples of this study predate the infection). Cell type and time point are not known.

This clonotype came up a few times. CDR3 sequence (DNA): TGTGCCAGCAGCCAAGAAGGGACAGGGGGTCGGGAAAAACTGTTTTTT. This codes for CASSQEGTGGREKLFF. V is TRBV3-1 and J is TRBJ1-4, with 11 bases aligning to TRBD1. V lost 0 bases and J lost 8; bases outside the gene matches: 5. The CDR3 has 16 amino acids. Germline V gene data show CDR1 as LGHDT and CDR2 as YNNKEL (reference sequence).

Ten or more counts support this clonotype. V is TRBV3-1 and J is TRBJ2-6; D is uncertain. V lost 1 base and J lost 0, with 4 bases in between. Germline loops: CDR1 LGHDT, CDR2 YNNKEL (reference sequence). CDR3 size: 15 residues. The CDR3 loop reads CASSQGGSGANVLTF. CDR3 coding DNA: TGTGCCAGCAGCCAAGGGGGCTCTGGGGCCAACGTCCTGACTTTC. Drawing the rest from reference TRBV3-1 and TRBJ2-6, the complete variable domain is DTAVSQTPKYLVTQMGNDKSIKCEQNLGHDTMYWYKQDSKKFLKIMFSYNNKELIINETVPNRFSPKSPDKAHLNLHINSLELGDSAVYFCASSQGGSGANVLTFGAGSRLTVL.

This clonotype was seen only a few times. The chain links TRBV7-9 to TRBJ1-6; D call uncertain. Germline values: CDR1 SEHNR, CDR2 FQNEAQ (reference sequence). The CDR3 contains 11 residues. V shed 4 bases and J shed 9 bases, with 4 bases lying between them. Written as DNA, the CDR3 is TGTGCCAGCAGCTCTGGTTCACCCCTCCACTTT. This encodes CASSSGSPLHF.

The sample holds many counts of this clonotype. V and J are TRBV12-3 or TRBV12-4 and TRBJ1-1; 10 bases are a match to TRBD1. The CDR3 extends over 14 amino acids. J lost 7 bases, V lost 4 bases, and 6 bases had no gene match. CDR3: CASSSWGQGNEAFF. In DNA form, the CDR3 reads TGTGCCAGCAGTTCCTGGGGACAGGGGAATGAAGCTTTCTTT.

This clonotype appeared a few times. The chain links TRBV2 to TRBJ2-4, with D maybe TRBD1 (5 bases). Between the trimmed V and J ends, which lost 3 bases and 0 bases, there was a span of 9 bases. The CDR3 loop spans 15 amino acids. Germline V CDR1 and CDR2: SNHLY, FYNNEI. The CDR3 DNA sequence: TGTGCCAGCAGTGAGAGTCAGGGAGCCAAAAACATTCAGTACTTC. Translation: CASSESQGAKNIQYF.

This clonotype appeared a few times. This chain uses TRBV7-2 with TRBJ2-7; 7 nucleotides line up with TRBD1. Germline loops: CDR1 SGHTA, CDR2 FQGNSA. V gave up 4 bases and J gave up 3 bases; unmatched junction bases: 6. The CDR3 is made up of 14 amino acids. The CDR3 sequence: CASSSRRQGYEQYF. DNA of the CDR3: TGTGCCAGCAGCTCACGGAGACAGGGCTACGAGCAGTACTTC.

This clonotype has a handful of counts. The V gene is TRBV30, the J gene TRBJ1-2; TRBD1 aligns across 7 bases. V lost 1 base, J lost 8 bases, and 4 bases stayed unmatched. Germline V gene sequence: CDR1 GTSNPN, CDR2 SVGIG (reference sequence). CDR3 length: 12 residues. Here the CDR3 reads CAWSARGRGYTF. In DNA form, the CDR3 reads TGTGCCTGGAGTGCAAGGGGGCGAGGCTACACCTTC.

This chain links TRBV5-1 with TRBJ2-7; D is unclear. The germline V gene has CDR1 SGHRS and CDR2 YFSETQ. The CDR3 sequence is 13 residues long. Deletions cut 3 bases from V and 5 bases from J, with 12 bases between. In nucleotides, the CDR3 is TGCGCCAGCAGCTGGGTGGGATCGGACGAGCAGTACTTC. Residues: CASSWVGSDEQYF.

The chain couples TRBV6-2 or TRBV6-3 to TRBJ2-5; no definite D call. In germline, CDR1 is MNHEY, CDR2 SVGEGT. Trimming left V 2 bases short and J 2 bases short, with 9 bases between. This CDR3 region has 14 residues. The CDR3 loop reads CASSYGLIQETQYF. The CDR3 region has the DNA TGTGCCAGCAGTTACGGATTGATTCAAGAGACCCAGTACTTC.

The rearrangement joins TRBV12-3 or TRBV12-4 to TRBJ2-3, with 8 bases that match TRBD2. V lost 6 bases and J lost 0; bases outside the gene matches: 5. The CDR3 loop spans 15 amino acids. CDR3 region: CASRSSGSSTDTQYF. The CDR3 nucleotides read TGTGCCAGCAGGTCTAGCGGGTCAAGCACAGATACGCAGTATTTT.

The chain combines TRBV13 with TRBJ1-1; the D gene is possibly TRBD1 (6 bases). The CDR3 sequence is 14 residues long. Germline V gene data show CDR1 as PRHDT and CDR2 as FYEKMQ (reference sequence). The V and J ends lost 5 bases and 0 bases respectively, with 10 bases between them. The DNA for the CDR3 is TGTGCCAGCAGCAAGGGGGGGCTGAACACTGAAGCTTTCTTT. Translation gives CASSKGGLNTEAFF.

A word on this clonotype: Mismatch with germline at one junction end may stem from a read error. J is TRBJ1-4 and V is TRBV10-2, with 8 nucleotides matching TRBD1. This CDR3 region has 14 residues. Looked up from germline, CDR1 is WSHSY and CDR2 is SAAADI. The CDR3 reads CASSESSYRGESLF. The CDR3 nucleotides read TGCGCCAGCAGTGAGTCATCATACAGGGGGGAATCTCTTTTT.

Only a few counts were recorded for this clonotype. The CDR3 sequence: CASSLGGGLVNEQFF. In nucleotides, the CDR3 is TGTGCCAGCAGCTTAGGAGGGGGGCTGGTCAATGAGCAGTTCTTC. V and J are TRBV7-9 and TRBJ2-1, with D perhaps matching TRBD1 or TRBD2 (6 bases each). CDR3 length equals 15 residues. Germline CDR1 is SEHNR and CDR2 is FQNEAQ (reference sequence). The V end lost 1 base, the J end lost 6 bases, and 13 bases lay between the germline ends.

The chain employs TRBV21-1 and TRBJ2-2. TRBV21-1 is assigned pseudogene status. There are 13 residues in the CDR3. DNA of the CDR3: TGTGCCAGCAGCCCACCAATGGGCGGGGAGCTGTTTTTT. Protein sequence: CASSPPMGGELFF.

V is TRBV12-3 or TRBV12-4 and J is TRBJ2-5, with D unclear. The CDR3 runs to 13 residues. Trimming cost V 6 bases and J 4 bases, with 12 bases left between them. The CDR3 DNA sequence: TGTGCCAGCAGCCCCGCATGGGTAGAGACCCAGTACTTC. As protein: CASSPAWVETQYF.

The chain recombines TRBV27 with TRBJ2-7; a weak D match, TRBD2 (6 bases). The CDR3 has 14 residues. Germline CDR1 MNHEY, CDR2 SMNVEV (reference sequence). The V gene lost 5 bases and the J gene lost 3 bases, with 14 bases spanning the gap. The CDR3 region has the DNA TGTGCCAGCAGTGGGAGGAGTCTTAACTACGAGCAGTACTTC. Its translation: CASSGRSLNYEQYF.

The chain joins TRBV20-1 to TRBJ1-1, with 9 bases lining up with TRBD1. This CDR3 is built from 16 residues. The V segment lost 2 bases and the J segment 1 base; nucleotides outside the gene matches: 8. In germline, CDR1 is DFQATT, CDR2 SNEGSKA (reference sequence). Here the CDR3 reads CSARPIYRGQNTEAFF. The CDR3 DNA follows: TGCAGTGCTAGACCGATTTACAGGGGGCAGAACACTGAAGCTTTCTTT.